These 18 T cell receptor beta chains share one sample of origin, sequenced in a study of cytomegalovirus exposure and HLA in healthy donors. Amplification used 60 Vbeta primers and 13 Jbeta primers. TCRdb's copy holds only in-frame clones and misses some; the assay was immunoSEQ multiplex PCR. The repertoire includes roughly 100,000 clones, around 79% of them detected once, and over 3% sits in the top ten. The sequencing input was PBMCs. These receptors originate from a woman in her thirties or forties in good health and CMV-seronegative.

This chain links TRBV5-6 with TRBJ2-5; TRBD1 might be the D (6 bases). The CDR3 contains 15 residues. V lost 4 bases and J 4 bases, leaving 17 bases between the germline ends. Germline CDR1 and CDR2: SGHDT and YYEEEE. CDR3 amino acids: CASSAPDRKGETQYF. For the CDR3, the DNA is TGTGCCAGCAGCGCTCCCGACAGGAAAGGAGAGACCCAGTACTTC.

This clone was counted a few times. The chain is built from TRBV7-9 and TRBJ2-7, with a weak D call TRBD1 (6 bases). The length of the CDR3 is 14 residues. The germline CDR1 and CDR2 sequences are SEHNR and FQNEAQ (reference sequence). V was cut by 3 bases and J by 0 bases, with 9 bases left in between. CDR3 loop: CASSLGHSSYEQYF. The CDR3 DNA reads TGTGCCAGCAGCTTGGGACATAGCTCCTACGAGCAGTACTTC.

V usage is TRBV9 and J usage is TRBJ2-7; 7 bases align to TRBD2. The CDR3 has 14 amino acids. J was trimmed by 7 bases and V by 4 bases; bases with no gene match: 11. Germline CDR1 is SGDLS and CDR2 is YYNGEE. The CDR3 nucleotides are TGTGCCAGCAGCCGGGAGCCGGGAGGTACGGAGCAGTACTTC. Translation gives CASSREPGGTEQYF.

This chain links TRBV18 with TRBJ2-5, with no clear D. The CDR3 covers 13 residues. The germline V gene has CDR1 KGHSH and CDR2 LQKENI. V was trimmed by 3 bases and J by 0 bases, leaving 5 bases between them. The CDR3 sequence is CASSPSYQETQYF. The CDR3 DNA follows: TGTGCCAGCTCACCCAGTTACCAAGAGACCCAGTACTTC.

V and J are TRBV6-5 and TRBJ2-3, with a weak D call TRBD2 (6 bases). The germline V gene encodes CDR1 MNHEY and CDR2 SVGAGI. Trimming left V 8 bases short and J 2 bases short, with 14 bases between. This CDR3 is 14 amino acids long. CDR3 sequence: CASGTSRNTDTQYF. The CDR3 region has the DNA TGTGCCAGCGGAACTAGCAGAAACACAGATACGCAGTATTTT.

DNA for the CDR3: TGTGCCAGCAGTGAGTCGGGACAGGGGAATTCACCCCTCCACTTT. As protein: CASSESGQGNSPLHF. J is TRBJ1-6 and V is TRBV6-1; the match to TRBD1 covers 10 bases. The CDR3 runs 15 residues. V gave up 3 bases and J gave up 7 bases; unmatched junction bases: 3. Looked up from germline, CDR1 is MNHNS and CDR2 is SASEGT.

The V call is TRBV11-2, the J call TRBJ1-1; D gene unclear. V was clipped by 0 bases and J by 0 bases, with 8 bases between them. Germline CDR1 reads SGHAT; CDR2 reads FQNNGV. This CDR3 spans 15 amino acids. The CDR3 here is CASSLDWAVNTEAFF. The CDR3 region has the DNA TGTGCCAGCAGCTTAGATTGGGCAGTGAACACTGAAGCTTTCTTT. The whole variable domain, remainder taken from reference TRBV11-2 and TRBJ1-1, is EAGVAQSPRYKIIEKRQSVAFWCNPISGHATLYWYQQILGQGPKLLIQFQNNGVVDDSQLPKDRFSAERLKGVDSTLKIQPAKLEDSAVYLCASSLDWAVNTEAFFGQGTRLTVV.

The chain links TRBV5-1 to TRBJ2-2, with 10 bases fitting TRBD2. V lost 4 bases to trimming and J lost 4 bases; unmatched junction nucleotides: 4. Per the germline V gene, CDR1 is SGHRS and CDR2 is YFSETQ. CDR3 length: 15 residues. The CDR3 sequence is CASSISGGGTGELFF. The CDR3 bases are TGCGCCAGCAGCATAAGCGGGGGGGGCACCGGGGAGCTGTTTTTT.

The chain carries TRBV19 and TRBJ2-5, with a weak D call TRBD1 (6 bases). The ends were cut back, 6 bases at V and 5 bases at J, with 10 bases in the middle. The germline V gene has CDR1 LNHDA and CDR2 SQIVND (reference sequence). The CDR3 spans 12 residues. Here the CDR3 reads CASRDRGETQYF. The CDR3 DNA reads as TGTGCCAGTAGGGACAGAGGGGAGACCCAGTACTTC.

The chain couples TRBV28 to TRBJ1-6; 8 bases fit TRBD1. The length of the CDR3 is 15 residues. V trimming: 6 bases; J trimming: 8 bases; junction bases outside the gene matches: 9. Germline V gene data show CDR1 as MDHEN and CDR2 as SYDVKM. This CDR3 is CASRETGAWDSPLHF. CDR3 in DNA: TGTGCCAGCAGAGAGACAGGGGCCTGGGATTCACCCCTCCACTTT. The full variable domain, its missing parts supplied by reference TRBV28 and TRBJ1-6, is DVKVTQSSRYLVKRTGEKVFLECVQDMDHENMFWYRQDPGLGLRLIYFSYDVKMKEKGDIPEGYSVSREKKERFSLILESASTNQTSMYLCASRETGAWDSPLHFGNGTRLTVT.

Details on this clone: One end of the junction is discordant with germline, which a read error may explain. This chain links TRBV7-9 with TRBJ1-2; no reliable D call. The germline V gene has CDR1 SEHNR and CDR2 FQNEAQ (reference sequence). The CDR3 runs 12 residues. The CDR3 is CSSSQRVGGYTF. The CDR3 region has the DNA TGTTCCAGCAGTCAACGGGTTGGTGGCTACACCTTC.

This chain connects TRBV6-5 to TRBJ2-1, with D perhaps TRBD1 (5 bases). Trimming cost V 6 bases and J 7 bases, with 13 bases left between them. Germline V gene lookup returns CDR1 MNHEY and CDR2 SVGAGI. The CDR3 sequence is 13 residues long. CDR3 amino acids: CASSRGQGNEQFF. CDR3 nucleotides: TGTGCCAGCAGCCGCGGCCAGGGAAATGAGCAGTTCTTC.

The genes are TRBV15 and TRBJ2-5, with 7 bases fitting TRBD1. The V gene end was trimmed by 3 bases and the J gene end by 4 bases; junction bases not matched to a gene: 5. There are 14 residues in the CDR3. The germline V gene has CDR1 LNHNV and CDR2 YYDKDF (reference sequence). The CDR3 reads CATSRPGTAETQYF. The CDR3 bases are TGTGCCACCAGCAGGCCGGGGACAGCAGAGACCCAGTACTTC.

This sequence joins TRBV6-6 and TRBJ1-3, with D perhaps matching TRBD1 (6 bases). The germline CDR1 and CDR2 sequences are MNHNY and SVGAGI (reference sequence). This CDR3 comprises 14 residues. Trimming took off 8 bases at V and 0 bases at J, with 11 bases between the two ends. CDR3: CASEGDTSGNTIYF. Written as DNA, the CDR3 is TGTGCCAGCGAGGGGGATACCTCTGGAAACACCATATATTTT.

There are a few counts of this clone. J is TRBJ2-7 and V is TRBV5-1; 10 nucleotides line up with TRBD2. CDR3 length: 14 residues. The V gene's germline CDR1 is SGHRS and CDR2 YFSETQ. The junction had 6 bases not matched to a gene; V was cut back by 6 bases and J by 3 bases. CDR3 loop: CASTDPSGSYEQYF. The CDR3 DNA follows: TGCGCCAGCACCGATCCTAGCGGGAGCTACGAGCAGTACTTC.

The V gene is TRBV18, the J gene TRBJ2-5; D is perhaps TRBD2 (6 bases). The V gene lost 2 bases and the J gene lost 1 base, with 11 bases spanning the gap. Germline lookup yields CDR1 KGHSH and CDR2 LQKENI. CDR3 length: 15 residues. CDR3 in DNA: TGTGCCAGCTCACCATCCTGGGACTCCCAAGAGACCCAGTACTTC. Its translation is CASSPSWDSQETQYF. The full variable domain, rest sourced from reference TRBV18 and TRBJ2-5, is NAGVMQNPRHLVRRRGQEARLRCSPMKGHSHVYWYRQLPEEGLKFMVYLQKENIIDESGMPKERFSAEFPKEGPSILRIQQVVRGDSAAYFCASSPSWDSQETQYFGPGTRLLVL.

V is TRBV15 and J is TRBJ2-3, with 9 bases lining up with TRBD2. Germline V CDR1 and CDR2: LNHNV, YYDKDF (reference sequence). Losses at the gene ends were 0 bases for V and 9 bases for J; bases not matched to a gene: 4. This CDR3 has 14 residues. CDR3 in DNA: TGTGCCACCAGCAGAGAAAGGAGCGGGGGGACGCAGTATTTT. This encodes CATSRERSGGTQYF.

V gene TRBV7-9 combines with J gene TRBJ1-3; tentatively, D is TRBD1 (5 bases). V was shortened by 6 bases and J by 0 bases, with 12 bases between the two germline ends. CDR1 is SEHNR and CDR2 is FQNEAQ in the germline V gene (reference sequence). The CDR3 loop spans 15 amino acids. The CDR3: CASSFQGSSGNTIYF. CDR3 coding DNA: TGTGCCAGCAGTTTCCAGGGTAGCTCTGGAAACACCATATATTTT.